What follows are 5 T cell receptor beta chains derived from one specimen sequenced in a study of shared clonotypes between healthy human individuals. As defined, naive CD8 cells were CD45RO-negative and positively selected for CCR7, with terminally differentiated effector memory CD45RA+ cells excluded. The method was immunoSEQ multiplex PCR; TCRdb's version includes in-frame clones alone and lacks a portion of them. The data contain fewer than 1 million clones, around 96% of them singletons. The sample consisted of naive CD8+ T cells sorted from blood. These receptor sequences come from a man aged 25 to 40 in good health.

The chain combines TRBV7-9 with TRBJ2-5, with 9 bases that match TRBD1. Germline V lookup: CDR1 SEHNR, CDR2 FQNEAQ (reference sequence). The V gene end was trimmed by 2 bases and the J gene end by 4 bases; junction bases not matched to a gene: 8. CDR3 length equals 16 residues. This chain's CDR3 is CASSLPRDRDIETQYF. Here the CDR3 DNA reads TGTGCCAGCAGCTTACCCCGGGACAGGGATATAGAGACCCAGTACTTC.

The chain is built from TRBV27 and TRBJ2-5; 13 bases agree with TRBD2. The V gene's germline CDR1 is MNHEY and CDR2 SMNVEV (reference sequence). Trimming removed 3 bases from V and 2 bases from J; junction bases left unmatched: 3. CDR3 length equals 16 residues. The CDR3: CASSLGLAGTQETQYF. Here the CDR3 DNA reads TGTGCCAGCAGTTTGGGACTAGCGGGGACTCAAGAGACCCAGTACTTC.

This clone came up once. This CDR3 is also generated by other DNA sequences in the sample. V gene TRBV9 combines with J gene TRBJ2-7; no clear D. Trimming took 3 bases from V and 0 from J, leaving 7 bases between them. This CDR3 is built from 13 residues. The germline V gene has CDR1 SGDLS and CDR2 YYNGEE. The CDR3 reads CASSARSSYEQYF. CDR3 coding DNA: TGTGCCAGCAGCGCCAGAAGCTCCTACGAGCAGTACTTC.

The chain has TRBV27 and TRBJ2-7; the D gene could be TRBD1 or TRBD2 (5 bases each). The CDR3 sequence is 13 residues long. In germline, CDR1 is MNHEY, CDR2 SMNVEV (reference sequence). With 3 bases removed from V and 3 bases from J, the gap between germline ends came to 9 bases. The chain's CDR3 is CASSFGDDYEQYF. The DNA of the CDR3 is TGTGCCAGCAGTTTTGGGGACGACTACGAGCAGTACTTC.

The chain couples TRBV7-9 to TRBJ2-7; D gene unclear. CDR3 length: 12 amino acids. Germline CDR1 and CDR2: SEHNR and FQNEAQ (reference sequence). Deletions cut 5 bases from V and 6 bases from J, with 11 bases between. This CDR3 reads CASSPGPLEQYF. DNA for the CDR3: TGTGCCAGCAGCCCCGGGCCTCTCGAGCAGTACTTC.